This T cell receptor (beta chain) was identified during a study of T cell repertoires in cytomegalovirus infection. Study-wide context: It was recently identified HLA-C-restricted and well-studied HLA-B-restricted CMV epitopes that the study used. Carrying CMV and the relevant HLA type showed in public TCR beta signatures.

Broader study findings: Frequencies of public TCR beta families were cumulated, and this identified carriers of CMV plus the relevant HLA.

TCRdb reprocessed the reads via MiXCR and lists one record per CDR3 protein. This sample has roughly 920,000 distinct CDR3 sequences; approximately 30% occur once, and the top ten carry roughly 13%. To note about this clonotype: The antigen is unknown.

V lost 5 bases, J lost 5 bases, and 6 bases stayed unmatched. From germline, CDR1 is SGHTA and CDR2 FQGNSA. This CDR3 contains 14 residues. The sample was cultured CD8+ T cells from PBMCs, taken from culture after CMV antigen stimulation. This receptor was obtained from a human donor in good health (CMV status not recorded). Some clones in this sample may be carry-over from other donors' samples. The V call is TRBV7-2, the J call TRBJ2-3; 8 bases map to TRBD2. CDR3 residues: CASSRGGAIDTQYF. In DNA form, the CDR3 reads TGTGCCAGCAGCCGGGGGGGGGCAATAGATACGCAGTATTTT. Combining the CDR3 with reference TRBV7-2 and TRBJ2-3 gives the whole variable domain GAGVSQSPSNKVTEKGKDVELRCDPISGHTALYWYRQSLGQGLEFLIYFQGNSAPDKSGLPSDRFSAERTGGSVSTLTIQRTQQEDSAVYLCASSRGGAIDTQYFGPGTRLTVL.